Below, 29 T cell receptor beta chains from the same sample are listed, as sequenced in a study of response to subunit inactivated influenza vaccine. Via MiXCR, TCRdb re-called the RT-PCR reads, giving one row per CDR3 protein. The table records hundreds of thousands of distinct CDR3 sequences, approximately 10% of them present only once. In addition, the sample was reused for a study of T cells expressing NK-cell markers. That work states: UMIs were included in TCR beta cDNA generated by 5'RACE template switching.

The sample in question was PBMCs from blood, obtained on the day of vaccination. These receptors originate from a man between 50 and 59 years old who received an inactivated influenza vaccine.

In this sample, this clonotype turned up many times. This chain uses TRBV7-9 with TRBJ1-5; no definite D call. This CDR3 has 14 residues. The V gene lost 0 bases and the J gene lost 5 bases, with 8 bases spanning the gap. The germline CDR1 and CDR2 sequences are SEHNR and FQNEAQ (reference sequence). The CDR3 nucleotides are TGTGCCAGCAGCTTAGCAGGTAACCATCAGCCCCAGCATTTT. It is translated as CASSLAGNHQPQHF.

The rearrangement joins TRBV18 to TRBJ2-7, with 11 bases lining up with TRBD2. Germline assignment: CDR1 KGHSH and CDR2 LQKENI. This CDR3 is built from 16 residues. V lost 3 bases, J lost 1 base, and 5 bases stayed unmatched. CDR3 in amino acids: CASSPRWTSGSYEQYF. The DNA of the CDR3 is TGTGCCAGCTCACCGCGGTGGACTAGCGGGTCCTACGAGCAGTACTTC.

This clonotype was picked up a small number of times. The V call is TRBV6-2 or TRBV6-3, the J call TRBJ2-1; 8 bases match TRBD2. The V segment lost 1 base and the J segment 9 bases; nucleotides outside the gene matches: 5. The V gene's germline CDR1 is MNHEY and CDR2 SVGEGT. The CDR3 contains 14 residues. The CDR3 spells CASSYLWLAGEQFF. DNA for the CDR3: TGTGCCAGCAGTTACTTGTGGCTAGCGGGTGAGCAGTTCTTC.

This clonotype was seen a handful of times. The chain carries TRBV7-9 and TRBJ1-2; perhaps TRBD1 as D (6 bases). Germline assignment: CDR1 SEHNR and CDR2 FQNEAQ (reference sequence). This CDR3 spans 15 amino acids. Trimming took 1 base from V and 4 from J, leaving 13 bases between them. The CDR3 DNA reads TGTGCCAGCAGCTTAGTCGGTCCAGGGGCCTATGGCTACACCTTC. This translates into CASSLVGPGAYGYTF.

This clonotype was found many times. The rearrangement links TRBV29-1 to TRBJ2-7; TRBD1 agrees at 8 bases. Looked up from germline, CDR1 is SQVTM and CDR2 is ANQGSEA. This CDR3 is built from 15 residues. Trimming removed 6 bases from V and 7 bases from J; junction bases left unmatched: 17. CDR3 in amino acids: CSVAPRDRNTEEQYF. Here the CDR3 DNA reads TGCAGCGTCGCCCCCCGGGACAGGAACACGGAGGAGCAGTACTTC.

This clonotype was found a few times. V gene TRBV6-5 combines with J gene TRBJ2-3; tentative D call: TRBD1 (5 bases). Germline lookup yields CDR1 MNHEY and CDR2 SVGAGI. The CDR3 is 17 residues long. Trimming removed 3 bases at V and 4 bases at J, with 20 bases between. CDR3 amino acids: CASSYKSGMGHSDTQYF. The CDR3 coding sequence is TGTGCCAGCAGTTATAAGTCAGGGATGGGTCATTCAGATACGCAGTATTTT.

V gene TRBV5-4 combines with J gene TRBJ2-2, with a tentative D call TRBD2 (7 bases). The V gene's germline CDR1 is SGHNT and CDR2 YYREEE (reference sequence). The CDR3 runs to 17 residues. V lost 2 bases and J 6 bases, leaving 20 bases between the germline ends. This CDR3 is CASSLPRGGGPPGELFF. Here the CDR3 DNA reads TGTGCCAGCAGCTTACCGAGGGGAGGGGGGCCTCCCGGGGAGCTGTTTTTT.

The J gene is TRBJ2-5, the V gene TRBV20-1, with a possible D match to TRBD2 (6 bases). The germline V gene has CDR1 DFQATT and CDR2 SNEGSKA (reference sequence). The CDR3 length is 13 residues. The V gene lost 7 bases and the J gene lost 2 bases, with 14 bases spanning the gap. CDR3 bases: TGCAGTGTCCGGCGGGACGGTCAAGAGACCCAGTACTTC. It encodes CSVRRDGQETQYF.

The chain is built from TRBV29-1 and TRBJ1-2; 9 nucleotides match TRBD1. CDR1 and CDR2 from the germline V gene are SQVTM and ANQGSEA. This CDR3 comprises 13 residues. Trimming cost V 6 bases and J 9 bases; bases outside gene matches: 11. The CDR3 protein is CSVPGQGMISYTF. DNA of the CDR3: TGCAGCGTGCCAGGACAGGGGATGATAAGCTACACCTTC.

V usage is TRBV9 and J usage is TRBJ2-7, with 13 bases aligning to TRBD2. The germline CDR1 and CDR2 sequences are SGDLS and YYNGEE. The CDR3 is 16 amino acids. With V trimmed by 4 bases and J by 2 bases, 6 bases remained unmatched. This CDR3 reads CASSPSGTSGAYEQYF. Here the CDR3 DNA reads TGTGCCAGCAGCCCCTCCGGGACTAGCGGGGCCTACGAGCAGTACTTC.

This clonotype was picked up a small number of times. This sequence joins TRBV27 and TRBJ2-7, with D perhaps TRBD2 (6 bases). This CDR3 has 14 residues. V lost 1 base, J lost 0 bases, and 7 bases lay in between. Germline V gene lookup returns CDR1 MNHEY and CDR2 SMNVEV (reference sequence). The CDR3 nucleotides are TGTGCCAGCAGTTTATTGCGGGACTCCTACGAGCAGTACTTC. The encoded protein is CASSLLRDSYEQYF.

A few counts support this clonotype. The rearrangement links TRBV15 to TRBJ2-2; perhaps TRBD1 as D (6 bases). Trimming stripped 4 bases from V and 6 bases from J, with 9 bases between. Germline CDR1 LNHNV, CDR2 YYDKDF (reference sequence). The CDR3 contains 13 residues. The CDR3 DNA reads as TGTGCCACCAGCAACCGACAGGCCGGGGAGCTGTTTTTT. Protein product: CATSNRQAGELFF.

This clonotype has at least ten counts. This chain joins TRBV7-9 and TRBJ2-7; D might be TRBD1 (6 bases). The CDR3 has 13 residues. Germline values: CDR1 SEHNR, CDR2 FQNEAQ (reference sequence). Between the trimmed V and J ends, which lost 7 bases and 3 bases, there was a span of 13 bases. The CDR3 nucleotides read TGTGCCAGCAACCGATACAGGGACTACGAGCAGTACTTC. The encoded protein is CASNRYRDYEQYF.

The rearrangement links TRBV6-2 or TRBV6-3 to TRBJ2-2; perhaps TRBD1 as D (6 bases). V gave up 7 bases and J gave up 5 bases, with 17 bases separating them. Germline values: CDR1 MNHEY, CDR2 SVGEGT. The CDR3 has 15 amino acids. The CDR3 protein is CASIDTQGTTGELFF. The CDR3 DNA sequence: TGTGCCAGCATCGACACACAGGGTACGACCGGGGAGCTGTTTTTT.

The V call is TRBV6-6, the J call TRBJ2-7; tentatively, D is TRBD1 (6 bases). V was cut by 3 bases and J by 8 bases, with 8 bases left in between. The CDR3 covers 11 residues. The germline V gene encodes CDR1 MNHNY and CDR2 SVGAGI (reference sequence). The CDR3 bases are TGTGCCAGCAGTTATGGGGGCCAGCAGTACTTC. It is translated as CASSYGGQQYF.

This clonotype showed up just a few times. This rearrangement joins TRBV5-1 to TRBJ1-5; no reliable D call. The CDR3 has 13 amino acids. The germline V gene has CDR1 SGHRS and CDR2 YFSETQ. V lost 5 bases and J 2 bases, leaving 8 bases between the germline ends. The CDR3 nucleotides read TGCGCCAGCAGATCTGGGGGCAATCAGCCCCAGCATTTT. It specifies CASRSGGNQPQHF. Supplemented by reference TRBV5-1 and TRBJ1-5, the full variable domain reads KAGVTQTPRYLIKTRGQQVTLSCSPISGHRSVSWYQQTPGQGLQFLFEYFSETQRNKGNFPGRFSGRQFSNSRSEMNVSTLELGDSALYLCASRSGGNQPQHFGDGTRLSIL.

V is TRBV27 and J is TRBJ2-1, with 9 bases lining up with TRBD2. V gave up 3 bases and J gave up 0 bases; unmatched junction bases: 6. The germline CDR1 and CDR2 sequences are MNHEY and SMNVEV (reference sequence). This CDR3 contains 17 residues. CDR3 amino acids: CASSLQGSGSSYNEQFF. The CDR3 region has the DNA TGTGCCAGCAGTTTGCAGGGTAGCGGGAGCTCCTACAATGAGCAGTTCTTC.

This chain uses TRBV20-1 with TRBJ2-3; no firm D call. The CDR3 spans 13 residues. V was pared by 3 bases and J by 0 bases, with 7 bases between. Germline loops: CDR1 DFQATT, CDR2 SNEGSKA (reference sequence). The CDR3 sequence is CSARQSSTDTQYF. As DNA, the CDR3 is TGCAGTGCTAGGCAGTCTAGCACAGATACGCAGTATTTT.

This clonotype was counted only a few times. The V and J genes are TRBV4-3 and TRBJ2-3, with D uncertain. The CDR3 runs to 17 residues. V gave up 0 bases and J gave up 0 bases, with 13 bases separating them. Germline V gene sequence: CDR1 LGHNA, CDR2 YSLEER. The chain's CDR3 is CASSQEMVMTSTDTQYF. In DNA, the CDR3 is TGCGCCAGCAGCCAAGAAATGGTGATGACTAGCACAGATACGCAGTATTTT.

V and J are TRBV20-1 and TRBJ2-7; TRBD1 matches at 9 bases. The CDR3 runs 14 residues. The V and J ends lost 6 bases and 3 bases, in that order; junction bases with no gene match: 9. Germline V gene data show CDR1 as DFQATT and CDR2 as SNEGSKA (reference sequence). Here the CDR3 DNA reads TGCAGTGCCGTGGGGGACAGGGTTTTCTACGAGCAGTACTTC. It codes for CSAVGDRVFYEQYF.

The chain joins TRBV4-1 to TRBJ2-5; D gene ambiguous. Germline V gene lookup returns CDR1 MGHRA and CDR2 YSYEKL. This CDR3 region has 13 residues. V was shortened by 0 bases and J by 7 bases, with 9 bases between the two germline ends. The CDR3 nucleotides read TGCGCCAGCAGCCAAGATCAGGAACGGACCCAGTACTTC. As protein: CASSQDQERTQYF.

This chain connects TRBV9 to TRBJ2-1, with D maybe TRBD1 (5 bases). This CDR3 spans 14 amino acids. The V gene's germline CDR1 is SGDLS and CDR2 YYNGEE. V was trimmed by 7 bases and J by 2 bases, leaving 13 bases between them. The CDR3 sequence is CASGHGATYNEQFF. The DNA for the CDR3 is TGTGCCAGCGGGCATGGGGCCACCTACAATGAGCAGTTCTTC.

CDR3 coding DNA: TGTGCCAGCAGCGCGGGCGGTTACGCCTACAATGAGCAGTTCTTC. Translating it yields CASSAGGYAYNEQFF. This chain uses TRBV9 with TRBJ2-1; D is unclear. The V gene lost 3 bases and the J gene lost 2 bases, with 12 bases spanning the gap. In germline, CDR1 is SGDLS, CDR2 YYNGEE. The CDR3 has 15 amino acids.

This clonotype was seen a few times. The chain employs TRBV11-2 and TRBJ2-7; D call uncertain. Germline V gene data show CDR1 as SGHAT and CDR2 as FQNNGV. This CDR3 has 14 residues. V was clipped by 1 base and J by 4 bases, with 11 bases between them. CDR3: CASSLGYTGYEQYF. For the CDR3, the DNA is TGTGCCAGCAGCTTAGGATATACGGGTTACGAGCAGTACTTC.

Ten or more counts support this clonotype. This rearrangement joins TRBV5-1 to TRBJ2-3; TRBD1 is a possible D gene (5 bases). Germline lookup yields CDR1 SGHRS and CDR2 YFSETQ. The CDR3 runs to 12 residues. Between the trimmed V and J ends, which lost 1 base and 5 bases, there was a span of 5 bases. The CDR3 DNA sequence: TGCGCCAGCAGCTTGCAGGGAGATACGCAGTATTTT. Translated: CASSLQGDTQYF.

The rearrangement uses TRBV7-8 and TRBJ2-7; TRBD1 agrees at 9 bases. Trimming removed 5 bases from V and 3 bases from J; junction bases left unmatched: 8. The germline V gene has CDR1 SGHVS and CDR2 FQNEAQ. The CDR3 covers 15 residues. CDR3 sequence: CASSPRWTGDYEQYF. As DNA, the CDR3 is TGTGCCAGCAGCCCTAGATGGACAGGGGACTACGAGCAGTACTTC.

The chain combines TRBV6-2 or TRBV6-3 with TRBJ2-5, with 8 positions matching TRBD2. Germline loops: CDR1 MNHEY, CDR2 SVGEGT. Trimming removed 6 bases from V and 2 bases from J; junction bases left unmatched: 5. The CDR3 has 14 residues. In DNA form, the CDR3 reads TGTGCCAGCAGAAGACTAGCGATGCAAGAGACCCAGTACTTC. This gives the protein CASRRLAMQETQYF.

There are a few counts of this clonotype. CDR3 amino acids: CASSLSQGGGELFF. The CDR3 DNA follows: TGTGCCAGCAGCTTGTCACAGGGTGGCGGGGAGCTGTTTTTT. This rearrangement joins TRBV5-4 to TRBJ2-2; D may be TRBD1 (6 bases). The CDR3 is 14 amino acids. Germline CDR1 and CDR2: SGHNT and YYREEE (reference sequence). V lost 1 base and J lost 7, with 11 bases in between.

This clonotype occurred a few times. This chain uses TRBV20-1 with TRBJ2-3, with D possibly TRBD1 on 6 matching bases. Trimming pared 4 bases from V and 1 base from J, leaving 12 bases between. The CDR3 covers 14 residues. Germline CDR1 is DFQATT and CDR2 is SNEGSKA (reference sequence). Here the CDR3 reads CSATTGYGTDTQYF. In nucleotides, the CDR3 is TGCAGTGCTACTACAGGGTACGGCACAGATACGCAGTATTTT.